Shown below are 8 T cell receptor beta chains from a single sample sequenced in a study of vaccination and CD4 T cells after COVID-19. No antigen is known for these receptors. As for time point: late sampling 161 to 241 days after vaccination in three convalescent patients. The treatment here: roughly nine-day PBMC culture with coronavirus spike peptide pools or control peptides (ViraFEST assay). Oncomine TCR Beta short-read sequencing was applied to DNA from cultured CD4+ T cells. TCRdb fed the PCR reads into MiXCR, producing one record per CDR3 protein. The data contain about 20,000 distinct CDR3 sequences, around 33% of them singletons. This material consisted of CD4+ T cells from blood, cultured in vitro, taken about 7 months after SARS-CoV-2 vaccination. These receptors originate from a human donor who had recovered from COVID-19.

The CDR3 is CASRIDRNTGELFF. CDR3 DNA: TGTGCCAGCAGAATAGACAGAAACACCGGGGAGCTGTTTTTT. This sequence joins TRBV10-3 and TRBJ2-2; tentative D call: TRBD1 (5 bases). V gave up 10 bases and J gave up 2 bases, with 14 bases separating them. The CDR3 totals 14 residues. CDR1 ENHRY and CDR2 SYGVKD come from the germline V gene.

Comments on this clonotype: One end of the junction does not line up with germline, which may come from a read error. The V call is TRBV7-9, the J call TRBJ2-7, with D tentatively TRBD1 (6 bases). Germline V gives CDR1 SEHNR, CDR2 FQNEAQ (reference sequence). This CDR3 spans 12 amino acids. DNA of the CDR3: TGTGCCAGCAGTATGGACAGCCTTAATCCCCAATTC. Its protein is CASSMDSLNPQF.

As for this clonotype: At one end, the junction sequence differs from germline, possibly due to a read error. This sequence joins TRBV6-1 and TRBJ2-7, with 9 nucleotides matching TRBD1. CDR1 is MNHNS and CDR2 is SASEGT in the germline V gene. The CDR3 sequence is 13 residues long. The CDR3: CASSDAPDGTGFF. CDR3 coding DNA: TGTGCCAGCAGTGACGCCCCGGACGGGACAGGGTTCTTC.

This clonotype appeared a few times. CDR3 residues: CASRKTSYYEQYF. The CDR3 DNA reads TGTGCCAGCAGGAAGACTAGTTACTACGAGCAGTACTTC. The chain carries TRBV6-1 and TRBJ2-7; possibly TRBD2 for D (6 bases). The CDR3 consists of 13 residues. CDR1 is MNHNS and CDR2 is SASEGT in the germline V gene. V lost 6 bases to trimming and J lost 3 bases, with 12 bases between them.

The chain recombines TRBV19 with TRBJ1-5; 8 bases agree with TRBD1. This CDR3 comprises 15 residues. Unmatched junction bases numbered 7, after V lost 5 bases and J lost 4 bases. In germline, CDR1 is LNHDA, CDR2 SQIVND (reference sequence). CDR3 in DNA: TGTGCCAGTAGTCCCAGGGGGCCACGTAATCAGCCCCAGCATTTT. Translation gives CASSPRGPRNQPQHF.

CDR3 coding DNA: TGTGCCAGCAGCGCACCCCCTAGAAATCGGAACACCGGGGAGCTGTTTTTT. It specifies CASSAPPRNRNTGELFF. The chain combines TRBV7-8 with TRBJ2-2, with D uncertain. The germline gives CDR1 SGHVS, CDR2 FQNEAQ. V lost 5 bases and J 1 base, leaving 17 bases between the germline ends. The CDR3 length is 17 residues.

The sample holds a few counts of this clonotype. The V call is TRBV20-1, the J call TRBJ2-3, with 11 bases that match TRBD2. This CDR3 contains 16 residues. The junction had 4 bases not matched to a gene; V was cut back by 2 bases and J by 0 bases. The germline gives CDR1 DFQATT, CDR2 SNEGSKA (reference sequence). CDR3 region: CSARPIAGGSTDTQYF. The CDR3 DNA sequence: TGCAGTGCTAGACCTATAGCGGGAGGGAGCACAGATACGCAGTATTTT.

V usage is TRBV27 and J usage is TRBJ2-4, with 8 bases lining up with TRBD2. The CDR3 contains 15 residues. From germline, CDR1 is MNHEY and CDR2 SMNVEV (reference sequence). The junction had 8 bases not matched to a gene; V was cut back by 3 bases and J by 7 bases. CDR3 nucleotide sequence: TGTGCCAGCAGTTTCCTTCTCGGGGGGGGGAACATTCAGTACTTC. It encodes CASSFLLGGGNIQYF.